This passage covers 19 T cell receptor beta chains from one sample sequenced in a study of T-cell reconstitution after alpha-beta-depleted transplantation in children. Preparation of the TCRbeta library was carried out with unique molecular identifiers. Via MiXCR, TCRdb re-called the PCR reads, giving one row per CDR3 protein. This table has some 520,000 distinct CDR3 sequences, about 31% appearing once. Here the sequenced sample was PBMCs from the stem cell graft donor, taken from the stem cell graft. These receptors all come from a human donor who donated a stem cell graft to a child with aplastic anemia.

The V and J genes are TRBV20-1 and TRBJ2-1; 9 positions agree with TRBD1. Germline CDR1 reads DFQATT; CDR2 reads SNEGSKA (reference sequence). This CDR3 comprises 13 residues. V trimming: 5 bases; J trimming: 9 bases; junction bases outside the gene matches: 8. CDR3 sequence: CSAPGQGIVEQFF. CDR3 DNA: TGCAGTGCTCCAGGACAGGGGATAGTTGAGCAGTTCTTC.

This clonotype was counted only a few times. The CDR3, as DNA: TGCAGTGCTAGAGATGGGGCGGGACCCGCAGATACGCAGTATTTT. Translated: CSARDGAGPADTQYF. The chain recombines TRBV20-1 with TRBJ2-3, with D possibly TRBD2 on 6 matching bases. Germline V gene data show CDR1 as DFQATT and CDR2 as SNEGSKA (reference sequence). V was shortened by 0 bases and J by 4 bases, with 14 bases between the two germline ends. The CDR3 sequence is 15 residues long.

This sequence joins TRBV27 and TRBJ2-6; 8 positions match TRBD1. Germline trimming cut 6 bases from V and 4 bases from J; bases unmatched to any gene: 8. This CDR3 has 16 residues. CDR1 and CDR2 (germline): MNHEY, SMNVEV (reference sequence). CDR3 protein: CASSRTGTQGANVLTF. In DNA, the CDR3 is TGTGCCAGCAGCAGGACAGGGACGCAGGGGGCCAACGTCCTGACTTTC.

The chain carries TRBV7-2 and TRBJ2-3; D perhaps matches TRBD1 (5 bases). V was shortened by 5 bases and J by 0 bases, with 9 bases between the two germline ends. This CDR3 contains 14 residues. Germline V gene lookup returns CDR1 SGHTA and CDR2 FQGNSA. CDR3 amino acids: CASSPRQSTDTQYF. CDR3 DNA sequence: TGTGCCAGCAGCCCGAGACAGAGCACAGATACGCAGTATTTT.

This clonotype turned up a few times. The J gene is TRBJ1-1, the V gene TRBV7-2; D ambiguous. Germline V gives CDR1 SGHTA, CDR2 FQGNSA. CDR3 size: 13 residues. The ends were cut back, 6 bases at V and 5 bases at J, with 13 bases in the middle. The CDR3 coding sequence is TGTGCCAGCAGTTTCTCGGAGATAACTGAAGCTTTCTTT. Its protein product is CASSFSEITEAFF.

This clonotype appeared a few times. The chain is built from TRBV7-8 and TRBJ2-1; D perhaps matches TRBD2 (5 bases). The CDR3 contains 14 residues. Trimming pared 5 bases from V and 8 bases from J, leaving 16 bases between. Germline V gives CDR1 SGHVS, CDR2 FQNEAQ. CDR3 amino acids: CASSRRALVDEQFF. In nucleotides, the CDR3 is TGTGCCAGCAGCAGGCGGGCCCTCGTCGATGAGCAGTTCTTC.

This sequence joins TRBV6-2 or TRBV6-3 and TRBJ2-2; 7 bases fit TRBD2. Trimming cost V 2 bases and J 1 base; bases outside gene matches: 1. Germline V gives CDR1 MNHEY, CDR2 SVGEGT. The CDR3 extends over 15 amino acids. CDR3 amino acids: CASSYQRENTGELFF. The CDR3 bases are TGTGCCAGCAGTTACCAGCGGGAGAACACCGGGGAGCTGTTTTTT.

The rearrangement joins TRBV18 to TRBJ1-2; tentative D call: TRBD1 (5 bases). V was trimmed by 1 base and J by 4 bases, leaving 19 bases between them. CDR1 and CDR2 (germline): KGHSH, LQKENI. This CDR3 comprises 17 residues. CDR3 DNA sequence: TGTGCCAGCTCACCACGCGGGGATGAGGGACTAATCTATGGCTACACCTTC. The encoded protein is CASSPRGDEGLIYGYTF.

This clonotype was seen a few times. Here the CDR3 DNA reads TGCAGTGCTAGAGATCAGGGAGGAACTTATCAGCCCCAGCATTTT. Protein: CSARDQGGTYQPQHF. The genes are TRBV20-1 and TRBJ1-5; tentatively, D is TRBD1 (5 bases). With 0 bases removed from V and 5 bases from J, the gap between germline ends came to 14 bases. This CDR3 is 15 amino acids long. CDR1 is DFQATT and CDR2 is SNEGSKA in the germline V gene (reference sequence).

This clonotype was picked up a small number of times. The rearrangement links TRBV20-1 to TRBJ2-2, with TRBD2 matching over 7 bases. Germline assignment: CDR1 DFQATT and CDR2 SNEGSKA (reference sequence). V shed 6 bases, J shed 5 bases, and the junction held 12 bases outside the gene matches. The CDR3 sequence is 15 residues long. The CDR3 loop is CSAAGREAWTGELFF. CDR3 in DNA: TGCAGTGCCGCAGGGAGGGAGGCCTGGACCGGGGAGCTGTTTTTT.

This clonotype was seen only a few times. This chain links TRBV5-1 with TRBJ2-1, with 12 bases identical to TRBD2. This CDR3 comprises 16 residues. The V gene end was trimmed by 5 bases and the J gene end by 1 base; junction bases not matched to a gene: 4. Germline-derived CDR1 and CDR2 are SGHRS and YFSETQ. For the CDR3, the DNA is TGCGCCAGCAGGACGACTAGCGGGAGTTCCTACAATGAGCAGTTCTTC. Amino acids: CASRTTSGSSYNEQFF.

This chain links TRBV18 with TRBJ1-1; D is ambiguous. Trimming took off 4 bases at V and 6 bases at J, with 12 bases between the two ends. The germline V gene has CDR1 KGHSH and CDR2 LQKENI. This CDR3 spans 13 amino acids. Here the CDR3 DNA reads TGTGCCAGCTCACGAGGCCTGTTGGCTGAAGCTTTCTTT. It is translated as CASSRGLLAEAFF. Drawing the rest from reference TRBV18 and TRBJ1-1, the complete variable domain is NAGVMQNPRHLVRRRGQEARLRCSPMKGHSHVYWYRQLPEEGLKFMVYLQKENIIDESGMPKERFSAEFPKEGPSILRIQQVVRGDSAAYFCASSRGLLAEAFFGQGTRLTVV.

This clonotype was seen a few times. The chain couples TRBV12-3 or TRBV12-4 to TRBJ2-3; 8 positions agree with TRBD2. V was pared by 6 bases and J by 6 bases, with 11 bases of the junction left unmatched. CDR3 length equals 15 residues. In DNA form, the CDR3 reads TGTGCCAGCAGGCCTACTAGCGGCGGCGGGGATACGCAGTATTTT. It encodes CASRPTSGGGDTQYF.

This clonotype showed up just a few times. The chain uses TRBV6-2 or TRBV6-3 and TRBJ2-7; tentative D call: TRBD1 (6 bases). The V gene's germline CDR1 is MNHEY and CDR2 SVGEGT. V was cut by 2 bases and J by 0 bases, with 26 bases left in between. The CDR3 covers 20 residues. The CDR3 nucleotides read TGTGCCAGCAGTTACCGAGTTCCAGTGGAGGTACAGGACAGCTCCTACGAGCAGTACTTC. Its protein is CASSYRVPVEVQDSSYEQYF.

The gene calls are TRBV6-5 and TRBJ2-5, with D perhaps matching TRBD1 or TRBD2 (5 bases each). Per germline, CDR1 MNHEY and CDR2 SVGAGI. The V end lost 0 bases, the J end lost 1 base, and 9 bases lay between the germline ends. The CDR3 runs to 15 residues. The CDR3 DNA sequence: TGTGCCAGCAGTTACTCTGAAGGGACCCAAGAGACCCAGTACTTC. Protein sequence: CASSYSEGTQETQYF.

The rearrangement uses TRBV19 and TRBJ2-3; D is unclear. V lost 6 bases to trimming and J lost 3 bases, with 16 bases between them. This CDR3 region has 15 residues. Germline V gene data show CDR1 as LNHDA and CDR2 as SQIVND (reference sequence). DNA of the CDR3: TGTGCCAGTAGCTTGGCCCTTCTCGGTACAGATACGCAGTATTTT. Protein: CASSLALLGTDTQYF.

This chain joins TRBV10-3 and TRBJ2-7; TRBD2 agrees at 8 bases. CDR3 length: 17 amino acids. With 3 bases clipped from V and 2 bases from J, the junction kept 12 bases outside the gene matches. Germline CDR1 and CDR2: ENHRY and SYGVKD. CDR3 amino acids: CAISDFAGGRPTYEQYF. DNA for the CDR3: TGTGCCATCAGTGACTTCGCGGGGGGCAGGCCTACCTACGAGCAGTACTTC.

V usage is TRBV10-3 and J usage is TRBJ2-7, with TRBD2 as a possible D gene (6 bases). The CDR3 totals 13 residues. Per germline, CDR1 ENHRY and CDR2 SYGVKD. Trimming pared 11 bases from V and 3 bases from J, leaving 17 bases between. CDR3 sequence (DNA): TGTGCCGCAAGGAGGGGCCTGGGCTACGAGCAGTACGTC. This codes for CAARRGLGYEQYV.

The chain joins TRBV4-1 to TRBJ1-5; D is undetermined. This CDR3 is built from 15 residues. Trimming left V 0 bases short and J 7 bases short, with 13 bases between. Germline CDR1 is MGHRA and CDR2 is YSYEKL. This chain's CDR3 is CASSQDGREHQPQHF. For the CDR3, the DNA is TGCGCCAGCAGCCAAGATGGAAGGGAACACCAGCCCCAGCATTTT.